The 31 T cell receptor beta chains in this list originate from one sample, sequenced in a study of neurological immune-mediated disorders. TCRdb used MiXCR to reprocess the 5' RACE reads, holding one entry per CDR3 protein. Here the sample spans tens of thousands of distinct CDR3 sequences, 10% being singletons. Sequenced: PBMCs. All receptors derive from a man aged 35 to 55 in good health.

The table lists this clonotype with many counts. V gene TRBV7-2 combines with J gene TRBJ2-5, with D perhaps TRBD2 (6 bases). Germline lookup yields CDR1 SGHTA and CDR2 FQGNSA. The V end lost 5 bases, the J end lost 6 bases, and 16 bases lay between the germline ends. The CDR3 is made up of 14 amino acids. The CDR3 reads CASSTNRDSKTQYF. The DNA of the CDR3 is TGTGCCAGCAGCACGAACCGGGACTCCAAGACCCAGTACTTC.

This clonotype has at least ten counts. This chain connects TRBV5-1 to TRBJ2-1, with TRBD1 as a possible D gene (5 bases). CDR1 is SGHRS, CDR2 YFSETQ, per germline. V dropped 4 bases and J dropped 1 base, with 12 bases sitting between them. The CDR3 length is 15 residues. The CDR3, as DNA: TGCGCCAGCAGCCTAGGGGCAGAGTCCTACAATGAGCAGTTCTTC. Its translation is CASSLGAESYNEQFF.

The chain recombines TRBV6-5 with TRBJ2-5, with TRBD2 identical over 12 bases. J was trimmed by 4 bases and V by 7 bases; bases with no gene match: 7. CDR1 and CDR2 (germline): MNHEY, SVGAGI. CDR3 length: 15 residues. CDR3 amino acids: CASTKLAGGRETQYF. CDR3 nucleotides: TGTGCCAGCACCAAACTAGCGGGGGGCCGAGAGACCCAGTACTTC.

This chain joins TRBV18 and TRBJ1-5; the D gene is possibly TRBD1 (5 bases). CDR1 and CDR2 from the germline V gene are KGHSH and LQKENI. The CDR3 length is 15 residues. Trimming took 2 bases from V and 2 from J, leaving 10 bases between them. CDR3 sequence (DNA): TGTGCCAGCTCACCAAGCAGGGTGGGCAATCAGCCCCAGCATTTT. It codes for CASSPSRVGNQPQHF. The whole variable domain, remainder taken from reference TRBV18 and TRBJ1-5, is NAGVMQNPRHLVRRRGQEARLRCSPMKGHSHVYWYRQLPEEGLKFMVYLQKENIIDESGMPKERFSAEFPKEGPSILRIQQVVRGDSAAYFCASSPSRVGNQPQHFGDGTRLSIL.

This clonotype was observed many times. This chain joins TRBV4-2 and TRBJ1-4; 7 bases are a match to TRBD1. CDR3 length: 11 residues. The junction had 1 base not matched to a gene; V was cut back by 8 bases and J by 7 bases. In germline, CDR1 is LGHNA, CDR2 YNFKEQ. The CDR3 spells CASRQGEKLFF. For the CDR3, the DNA is TGTGCCAGCCGACAGGGTGAAAAACTGTTTTTT.

This clonotype has at least ten counts. The chain is built from TRBV27 and TRBJ2-1, with D possibly matching TRBD2 (6 bases). From germline, CDR1 is MNHEY and CDR2 SMNVEV (reference sequence). The V and J ends lost 6 bases and 6 bases respectively, with 18 bases between them. This CDR3 spans 15 amino acids. Here the CDR3 DNA reads TGTGCCAGCAGATCGCAGGGAGGTAACAGCAATGAGCAGTTCTTC. This sequence encodes CASRSQGGNSNEQFF.

The sample holds many counts of this clonotype. This chain uses TRBV20-1 with TRBJ2-1, with 8 nucleotides matching TRBD2. This CDR3 has 14 amino acids. CDR1 and CDR2 (germline): DFQATT, SNEGSKA (reference sequence). V was pared by 3 bases and J by 9 bases, with 10 bases of the junction left unmatched. As DNA, the CDR3 is TGCAGTGCTAGCGGTTTGGGACTAGGAGTTGAGCAGTTCTTC. Translating gives CSASGLGLGVEQFF.

In this sample, this clonotype turned up many times. The rearrangement joins TRBV5-6 to TRBJ1-5, with unresolved D. Germline CDR1 is SGHDT and CDR2 is YYEEEE. This CDR3 spans 14 amino acids. V was cut by 0 bases and J by 10 bases, with 14 bases left in between. CDR3 DNA sequence: TGTGCCAGCAGCTTGGCCCCGGCCTCCCAACCCCAGCATTTT. Its translation is CASSLAPASQPQHF.

This clonotype was seen ten or more times. The chain recombines TRBV10-3 with TRBJ1-6; TRBD1 aligns across 8 bases. The CDR3 has 17 residues. Germline V CDR1 and CDR2: ENHRY, SYGVKD. Trimming at V came to 0 bases and at J to 7 bases, leaving 8 bases not matched to a gene. CDR3 amino acids: CAISESGGQGQNSPLHF. The CDR3 region has the DNA TGTGCCATCAGTGAGTCCGGCGGACAGGGTCAGAATTCACCCCTCCACTTT.

This clonotype was detected many times. This chain uses TRBV20-1 with TRBJ1-4, with D possibly being TRBD1 (5 bases). Trimming shortened V by 0 bases and J by 0 bases, and 8 bases separated the two germline ends. The CDR3 is 15 amino acids. Germline assignment: CDR1 DFQATT and CDR2 SNEGSKA (reference sequence). In DNA form, the CDR3 reads TGCAGTGCTAGAGATTCGGGGCCAACTAATGAAAAACTGTTTTTT. Translated: CSARDSGPTNEKLFF.

This clonotype has ten or more counts. The rearrangement links TRBV29-1 to TRBJ2-2; 10 bases match TRBD2. Germline V gives CDR1 SQVTM, CDR2 ANQGSEA. The CDR3 sequence is 15 residues long. Unmatched junction bases numbered 8, after V lost 3 bases and J lost 7 bases. This CDR3 is CSVEASGSGIGELFF. DNA for the CDR3: TGCAGCGTTGAGGCTAGCGGGAGCGGTATCGGGGAGCTGTTTTTT.

The chain recombines TRBV27 with TRBJ1-2; D gene unclear. Germline V gene sequence: CDR1 MNHEY, CDR2 SMNVEV (reference sequence). Trimming took off 2 bases at V and 9 bases at J, with 13 bases between the two ends. This CDR3 has 13 amino acids. CDR3 sequence (DNA): TGTGCCAGCAGTTTACGAGGATCTCAACGCTACACCTTC. This sequence encodes CASSLRGSQRYTF.

This clonotype was picked up many times. A much larger clone differs by one base, so this may be a read error. V is TRBV3-1 and J is TRBJ2-7; the D gene is possibly TRBD1 (5 bases). Germline V gene data show CDR1 as LGHDT and CDR2 as YNNKEL (reference sequence). CDR3 length: 11 amino acids. V lost 3 bases and J lost 12, with 12 bases in between. CDR3 bases: TGTGCCAGCAGCCAGGAAGGGGCCGTGTACTTC. Protein sequence: CASSQEGAVYF.

At least ten counts were recorded for this clonotype. The chain joins TRBV12-3 or TRBV12-4 to TRBJ1-1, with TRBD1 identical over 7 bases. The CDR3 runs 12 residues. The junction had 8 bases not matched to a gene; V was cut back by 7 bases and J by 9 bases. This chain's CDR3 is CASNLPRGQAFF. In nucleotides, the CDR3 is TGTGCCAGCAACCTACCGAGGGGGCAAGCTTTCTTT.

This clonotype was seen repeatedly, ten times or more. The junction and the germline gene differ at one end; a read error may be behind it. The chain couples TRBV6-2 or TRBV6-3 to TRBJ2-2; the match to TRBD1 covers 8 bases. CDR3 length: 16 residues. CDR1 and CDR2 (germline): MNHEY, SVGEGT. This CDR3 is CATSPGTGPSTGELFF. The CDR3 DNA follows: TGTGCCACCAGTCCCGGGACAGGTCCCAGCACCGGGGAGCTGTTTTTT.

This clonotype was counted many times. This sequence joins TRBV7-2 and TRBJ2-7, with no clear D. This CDR3 has 16 amino acids. V was shortened by 1 base and J by 0 bases, with 13 bases between the two germline ends. CDR1 and CDR2 (germline): SGHTA, FQGNSA. This chain's CDR3 is CASSLDVGWSSYEQYF. The CDR3 DNA sequence: TGTGCCAGCAGCTTAGACGTAGGTTGGAGCTCCTACGAGCAGTACTTC.

This clonotype was seen ten or more times. This rearrangement joins TRBV27 to TRBJ2-5; possible D gene TRBD2, 7 bases. V gave up 6 bases and J gave up 5 bases, with 13 bases separating them. Germline V CDR1 and CDR2: MNHEY, SMNVEV (reference sequence). CDR3 size: 13 residues. The CDR3 here is CASRFGGQETQYF. The CDR3 nucleotides read TGTGCCAGCAGGTTCGGGGGGCAGGAGACCCAGTACTTC.

This clonotype was seen ten or more times. The rearrangement links TRBV20-1 to TRBJ2-5; perhaps TRBD2 as D (6 bases). CDR3 length: 13 residues. V was cut by 5 bases and J by 4 bases, with 14 bases left in between. CDR1 and CDR2 (germline): DFQATT, SNEGSKA (reference sequence). In DNA form, the CDR3 reads TGCAGTGCTCGACTAGTAGGGGTAGAGACCCAGTACTTC. Translation gives CSARLVGVETQYF.

Note on this clonotype: One junction end disagrees with the germline gene, perhaps due to a read error. The chain has TRBV6-5 and TRBJ2-5; a possible D gene is TRBD1 (6 bases). This CDR3 contains 17 residues. Germline V gene data show CDR1 as MNHEY and CDR2 as SVGAGI. The CDR3 DNA sequence: TGTGCCAACAGTTACTCGACAGGCCCCCTAGTCCCAGATACCCAGTACTTC. Translation gives CANSYSTGPLVPDTQYF.

There are a few counts of this clonotype. This sequence joins TRBV5-1 and TRBJ1-2; 8 bases fit TRBD1. The germline V gene has CDR1 SGHRS and CDR2 YFSETQ. The ends lost 5 bases at V and 4 bases at J; junction bases unmatched: 4. The CDR3 consists of 13 residues. The CDR3 is CASSRTGSYGYTF. In DNA, the CDR3 is TGCGCCAGCAGTCGGACAGGGAGCTATGGCTACACCTTC. Full variable domain (outside the CDR3, taken from reference TRBV5-1 and TRBJ1-2): KAGVTQTPRYLIKTRGQQVTLSCSPISGHRSVSWYQQTPGQGLQFLFEYFSETQRNKGNFPGRFSGRQFSNSRSEMNVSTLELGDSALYLCASSRTGSYGYTFGSGTRLTVV.

On this clonotype: As the CDR3 is not closed by the conserved phenylalanine or tryptophan, this likely results from a read error. The gene calls are TRBV15 and TRBJ1-2; 10 bases map to TRBD1. The V gene end was trimmed by 2 bases and the J gene end by 5 bases; junction bases not matched to a gene: 5. The germline CDR1 and CDR2 sequences are LNHNV and YYDKDF (reference sequence). The CDR3 is 15 residues long. The CDR3 sequence is CATSRRQGQGYGYTL. Written as DNA, the CDR3 is TGTGCCACCAGCAGACGCCAGGGACAGGGGTATGGCTACACCCTC.

Points on this clonotype: A read error may explain this, as a much larger clone is one base away. This sequence joins TRBV5-5 and TRBJ2-1; 7 positions agree with TRBD1. This CDR3 is built from 16 residues. CDR1 and CDR2 (germline): SGHKS, YYEKEE (reference sequence). CDR3 coding DNA: TGTGCCATCAGCTCCCGGGACAGAGACCTTAGGGATGAGCAGTTCTTC. Residues: CAISSRDRDLRDEQFF.

This clonotype has at least ten counts. This chain uses TRBV7-6 with TRBJ1-1, with D possibly TRBD1 on 6 matching bases. Trimming took off 5 bases at V and 1 base at J, with 14 bases between the two ends. CDR1 and CDR2 (germline): SGHVS, FNYEAQ. CDR3 length equals 15 residues. In nucleotides, the CDR3 is TGTGCCAGCAGCCCATCCCAGGGGTCGAACACTGAAGCTTTCTTT. Its protein product is CASSPSQGSNTEAFF.

This clonotype was found a few times. The chain has TRBV6-1 and TRBJ2-5; D gene uncertain. Germline CDR1 is MNHNS and CDR2 is SASEGT. The CDR3 covers 15 residues. The V and J ends lost 3 bases and 5 bases respectively, with 16 bases between them. The CDR3 DNA reads TGTGCCAGCAGTGATCTCTCCCCTAGAGACGAGACCCAGTACTTC. Protein product: CASSDLSPRDETQYF.

This clonotype was recorded at least ten times. The J gene is TRBJ2-3, the V gene TRBV29-1; D is ambiguous. This CDR3 has 14 residues. The V gene's germline CDR1 is SQVTM and CDR2 ANQGSEA. V dropped 2 bases and J dropped 2 bases, with 11 bases sitting between them. CDR3 loop: CSVERSPHTDTQYF. The CDR3 coding sequence is TGCAGCGTTGAACGCAGTCCCCACACAGATACGCAGTATTTT.

This clonotype came up many times. This chain uses TRBV7-9 with TRBJ2-2; D gene uncertain. V lost 2 bases and J 6 bases, leaving 10 bases between the germline ends. The V gene's germline CDR1 is SEHNR and CDR2 FQNEAQ (reference sequence). The CDR3 contains 14 residues. CDR3: CASSLPPRAGELFF. The CDR3 bases are TGTGCCAGCAGCTTACCCCCCCGGGCCGGGGAGCTGTTTTTT.

This clonotype was counted at least ten times. The V gene is TRBV7-2, the J gene TRBJ2-5; D may be TRBD2 (5 bases). The V and J ends lost 2 bases and 5 bases respectively, with 18 bases between them. CDR1 SGHTA and CDR2 FQGNSA come from the germline V gene. This CDR3 contains 16 residues. The CDR3: CASSLQDVGLAETQYF. CDR3 sequence (DNA): TGTGCCAGCAGCTTACAGGATGTGGGGTTAGCGGAGACCCAGTACTTC.

This clonotype has ten or more counts. This sequence joins TRBV20-1 and TRBJ2-1, with TRBD2 matching over 9 bases. The CDR3 has 17 residues. Germline V gene data show CDR1 as DFQATT and CDR2 as SNEGSKA (reference sequence). V lost 0 bases and J lost 7; bases outside the gene matches: 13. The CDR3 loop reads CSARDAKNSGRGNEQFF. Written as DNA, the CDR3 is TGCAGTGCTAGAGACGCAAAGAATAGCGGGAGAGGTAATGAGCAGTTCTTC.

This clonotype was recorded only once. Possible read error: a much larger clone is one base away. The gene calls are TRBV6-5 and TRBJ2-2; D gene uncertain. Germline CDR1 MNHEY, CDR2 SVGAGI. The V end lost 2 bases, the J end lost 10 bases, and 8 bases lay between the germline ends. The CDR3 loop spans 12 amino acids. In nucleotides, the CDR3 is TGTGCCAGCAGTTACGGGATCTCGGAGCTGTTTTTT. This translates into CASSYGISELFF.

This clonotype has at least ten counts. V gene TRBV5-6 combines with J gene TRBJ2-1; D unresolved. This CDR3 comprises 16 residues. CDR1 is SGHDT, CDR2 YYEEEE, per germline. V lost 0 bases to trimming and J lost 6 bases, with 16 bases between them. The CDR3, as DNA: TGTGCCAGCAGCTTGGGAGTGGCGGTCCCCCCCAATGAGCAGTTCTTC. Residues: CASSLGVAVPPNEQFF.

On this clonotype itself: The CDR3 carries no conserved terminal phenylalanine or tryptophan, so it likely arises from a read error. Because the CDR3's place on the DNA is in doubt, the DNA is left out and the CDR3 is given as listed by TCRdb. V and J are TRBV11-1 and TRBJ2-7; the tabulated D call, TRBD1, remains unverified against the DNA. Germline V gene data show CDR1 as SGHAT and CDR2 as FQDESV (reference sequence). The CDR3 is 11 residues long, counting both termini. This chain's CDR3 is CASSQGGTARL.